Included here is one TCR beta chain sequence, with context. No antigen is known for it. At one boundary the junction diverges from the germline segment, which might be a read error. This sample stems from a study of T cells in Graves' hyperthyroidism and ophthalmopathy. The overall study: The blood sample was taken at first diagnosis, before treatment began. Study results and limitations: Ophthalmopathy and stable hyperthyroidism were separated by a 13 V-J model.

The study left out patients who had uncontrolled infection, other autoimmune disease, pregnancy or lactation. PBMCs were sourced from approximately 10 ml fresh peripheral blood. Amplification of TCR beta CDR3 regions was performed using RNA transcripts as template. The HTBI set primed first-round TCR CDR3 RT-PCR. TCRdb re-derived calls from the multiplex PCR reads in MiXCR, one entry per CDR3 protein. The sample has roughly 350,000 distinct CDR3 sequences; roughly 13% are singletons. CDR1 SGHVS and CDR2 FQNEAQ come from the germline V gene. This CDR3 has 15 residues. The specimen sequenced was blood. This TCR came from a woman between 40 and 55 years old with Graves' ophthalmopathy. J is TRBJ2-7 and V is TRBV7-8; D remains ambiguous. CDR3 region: CASSLNGGMTYKQYF. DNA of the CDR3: TGTGCCAGCAGCTTAAATGGTGGAATGACCTACAAGCAGTACTTC.